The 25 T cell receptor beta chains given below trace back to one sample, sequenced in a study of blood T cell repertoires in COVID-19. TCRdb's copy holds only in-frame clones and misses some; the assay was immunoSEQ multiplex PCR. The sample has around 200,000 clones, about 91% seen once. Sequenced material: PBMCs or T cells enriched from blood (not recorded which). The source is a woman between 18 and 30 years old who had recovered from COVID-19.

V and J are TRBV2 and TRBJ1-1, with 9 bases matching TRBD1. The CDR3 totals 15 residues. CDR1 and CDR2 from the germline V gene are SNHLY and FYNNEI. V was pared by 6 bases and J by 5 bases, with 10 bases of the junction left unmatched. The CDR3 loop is CASRDLQGARTEAFF. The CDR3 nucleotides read TGTGCCAGCAGAGATCTACAGGGGGCCAGGACTGAAGCTTTCTTT.

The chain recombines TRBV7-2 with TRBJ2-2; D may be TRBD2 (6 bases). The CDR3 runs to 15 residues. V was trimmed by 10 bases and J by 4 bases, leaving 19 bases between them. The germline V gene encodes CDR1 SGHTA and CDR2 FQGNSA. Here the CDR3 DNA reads TGTGCCACCTACTGGGGCAGCGGGCGCACCGGGGAGCTGTTTTTT. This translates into CATYWGSGRTGELFF.

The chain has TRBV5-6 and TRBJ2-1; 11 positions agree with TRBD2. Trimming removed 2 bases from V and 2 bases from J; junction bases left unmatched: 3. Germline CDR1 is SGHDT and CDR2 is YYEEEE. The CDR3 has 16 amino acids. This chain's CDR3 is CASSFLGLAAYNEQFF. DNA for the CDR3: TGTGCCAGCAGCTTCTTGGGACTAGCGGCCTACAATGAGCAGTTCTTC. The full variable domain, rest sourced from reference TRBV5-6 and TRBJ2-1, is DAGVTQSPTHLIKTRGQQVTLRCSPKSGHDTVSWYQQALGQGPQFIFQYYEEEERQRGNFPDRFSGHQFPNYSSELNVNALLLGDSALYLCASSFLGLAAYNEQFFGPGTRLTVL.

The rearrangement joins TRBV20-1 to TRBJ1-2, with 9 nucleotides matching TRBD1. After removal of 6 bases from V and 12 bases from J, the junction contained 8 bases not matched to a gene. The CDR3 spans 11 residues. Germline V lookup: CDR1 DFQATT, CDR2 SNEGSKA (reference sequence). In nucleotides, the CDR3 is TGCAGTGCAACGGGACAGGGATCGCACACCTTC. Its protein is CSATGQGSHTF.

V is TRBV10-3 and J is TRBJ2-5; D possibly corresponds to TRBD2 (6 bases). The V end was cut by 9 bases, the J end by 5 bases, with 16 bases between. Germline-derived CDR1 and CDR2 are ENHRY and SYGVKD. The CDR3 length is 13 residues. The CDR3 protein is CAIQAGTGETQYF. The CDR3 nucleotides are TGTGCCATTCAAGCCGGGACTGGGGAGACCCAGTACTTC.

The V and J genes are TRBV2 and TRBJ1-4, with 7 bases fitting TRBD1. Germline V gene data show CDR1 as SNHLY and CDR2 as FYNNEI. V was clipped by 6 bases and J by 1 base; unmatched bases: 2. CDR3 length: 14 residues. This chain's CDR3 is CASRAGGTNEKLFF. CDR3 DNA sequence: TGTGCCAGCAGGGCAGGGGGAACTAATGAAAAACTGTTTTTT. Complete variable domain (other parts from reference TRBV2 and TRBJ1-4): EPEVTQTPSHQVTQMGQEVILRCVPISNHLYFYWYRQILGQKVEFLVSFYNNEISEKSEIFDDQFSVERPDGSNFTLKIRSTKLEDSAMYFCASRAGGTNEKLFFGSGTQLSVL.

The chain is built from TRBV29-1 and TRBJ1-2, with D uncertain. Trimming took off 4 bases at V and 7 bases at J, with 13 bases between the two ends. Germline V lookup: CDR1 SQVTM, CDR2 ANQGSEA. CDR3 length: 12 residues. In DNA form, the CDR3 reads TGCAGCGTTGGAGCCCGGGGAGGTGGCTACACCTTC. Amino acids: CSVGARGGGYTF.

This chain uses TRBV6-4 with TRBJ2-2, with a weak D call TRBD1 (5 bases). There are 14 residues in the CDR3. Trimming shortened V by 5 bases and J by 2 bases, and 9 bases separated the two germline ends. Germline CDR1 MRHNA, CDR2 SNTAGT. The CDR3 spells CASSKGQNTGELFF. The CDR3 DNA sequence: TGTGCCAGCAGTAAGGGGCAAAACACCGGGGAGCTGTTTTTT.

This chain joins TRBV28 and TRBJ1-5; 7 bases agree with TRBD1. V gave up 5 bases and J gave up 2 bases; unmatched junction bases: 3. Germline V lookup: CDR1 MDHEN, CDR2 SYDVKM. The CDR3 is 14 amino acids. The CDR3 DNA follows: TGTGCCAGCAGTGACAGGGAGGGCAATCAGCCCCAGCATTTT. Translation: CASSDREGNQPQHF. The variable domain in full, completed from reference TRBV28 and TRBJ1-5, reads DVKVTQSSRYLVKRTGEKVFLECVQDMDHENMFWYRQDPGLGLRLIYFSYDVKMKEKGDIPEGYSVSREKKERFSLILESASTNQTSMYLCASSDREGNQPQHFGDGTRLSIL.

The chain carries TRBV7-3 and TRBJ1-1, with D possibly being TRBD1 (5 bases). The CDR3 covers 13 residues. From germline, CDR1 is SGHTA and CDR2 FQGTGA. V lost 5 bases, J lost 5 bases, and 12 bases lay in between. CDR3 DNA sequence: TGTGCCAGCAGCATACAGGAGGGGACTGAAGCTTTCTTT. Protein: CASSIQEGTEAFF. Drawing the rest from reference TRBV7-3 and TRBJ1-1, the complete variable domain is GAGVSQTPSNKVTEKGKYVELRCDPISGHTALYWYRQSLGQGPEFLIYFQGTGAADDSGLPNDRFFAVRPEGSVSTLKIQRTERGDSAVYLCASSIQEGTEAFFGQGTRLTVV.

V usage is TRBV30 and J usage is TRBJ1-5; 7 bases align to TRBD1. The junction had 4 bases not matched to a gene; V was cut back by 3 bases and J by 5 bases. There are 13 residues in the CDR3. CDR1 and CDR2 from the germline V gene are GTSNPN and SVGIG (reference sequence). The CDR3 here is CAWSEGGDQPQHF. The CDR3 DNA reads TGTGCCTGGAGCGAAGGGGGCGATCAGCCCCAGCATTTT.

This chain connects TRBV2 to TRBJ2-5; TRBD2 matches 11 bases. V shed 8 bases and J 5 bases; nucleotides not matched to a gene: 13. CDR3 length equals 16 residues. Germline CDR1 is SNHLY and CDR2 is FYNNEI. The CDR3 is CASSSETSGTGETQYF. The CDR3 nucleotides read TGTGCCAGCTCCTCCGAGACTAGCGGGACGGGGGAGACCCAGTACTTC.

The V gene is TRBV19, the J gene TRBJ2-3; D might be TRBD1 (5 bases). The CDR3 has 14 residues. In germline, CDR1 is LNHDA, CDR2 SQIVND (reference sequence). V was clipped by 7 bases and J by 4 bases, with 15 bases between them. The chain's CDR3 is CASKPQGLPDTQYF. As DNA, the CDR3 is TGTGCCAGTAAACCCCAGGGTCTCCCAGATACGCAGTATTTT.

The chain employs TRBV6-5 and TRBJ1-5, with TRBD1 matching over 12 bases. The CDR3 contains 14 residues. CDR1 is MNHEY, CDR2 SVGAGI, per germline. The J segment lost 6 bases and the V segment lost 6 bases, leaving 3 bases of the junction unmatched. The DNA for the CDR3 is TGTGCCAGCAGGGGACAGGGGGCAGGTCAGCCCCAGCATTTT. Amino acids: CASRGQGAGQPQHF.

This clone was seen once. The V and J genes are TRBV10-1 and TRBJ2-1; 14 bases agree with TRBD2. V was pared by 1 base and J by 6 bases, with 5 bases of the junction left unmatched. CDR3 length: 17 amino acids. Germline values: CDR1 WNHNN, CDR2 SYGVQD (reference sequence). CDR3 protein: CASSEFSGTSGSNEQFF. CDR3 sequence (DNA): TGCGCCAGCAGTGAGTTTTCCGGGACTAGCGGGAGCAATGAGCAGTTCTTC.

The DNA for the CDR3 is TGTGCCAGCAGTTTGTCAGGACTACACTACGAGCAGTACTTC. Translated: CASSLSGLHYEQYF. The genes are TRBV27 and TRBJ2-7; D perhaps matches TRBD2 (6 bases). The CDR3 length is 14 residues. CDR1 is MNHEY, CDR2 SMNVEV, per germline (reference sequence). V dropped 3 bases and J dropped 3 bases, with 12 bases sitting between them.

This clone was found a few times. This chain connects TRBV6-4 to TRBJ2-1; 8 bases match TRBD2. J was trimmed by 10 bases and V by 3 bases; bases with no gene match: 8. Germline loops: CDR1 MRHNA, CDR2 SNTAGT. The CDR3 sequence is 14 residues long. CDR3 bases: TGTGCCAGCAGTGAAGGATCGGGAGGGGAGGAGCAGTTCTTC. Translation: CASSEGSGGEEQFF.

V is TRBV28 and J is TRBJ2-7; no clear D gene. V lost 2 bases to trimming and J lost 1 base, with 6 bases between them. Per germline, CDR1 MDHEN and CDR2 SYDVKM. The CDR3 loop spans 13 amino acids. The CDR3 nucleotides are TGTGCCAGCAGTTTACGGTCGTCCTACGAGCAGTACTTC. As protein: CASSLRSSYEQYF.

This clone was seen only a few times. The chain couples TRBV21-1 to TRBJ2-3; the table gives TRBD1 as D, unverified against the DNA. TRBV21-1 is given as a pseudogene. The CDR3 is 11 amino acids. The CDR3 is CASSNRDTQYF. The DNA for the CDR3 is TGTGCCAGCAGCAACAGGGATACGCAGTATTTT.

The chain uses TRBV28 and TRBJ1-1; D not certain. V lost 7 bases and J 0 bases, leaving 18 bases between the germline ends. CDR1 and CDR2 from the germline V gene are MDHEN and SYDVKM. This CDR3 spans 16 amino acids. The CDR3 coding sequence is TGTGCCAGCAACCCCCTTTTACCACAGATGAACACTGAAGCTTTCTTT. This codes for CASNPLLPQMNTEAFF.

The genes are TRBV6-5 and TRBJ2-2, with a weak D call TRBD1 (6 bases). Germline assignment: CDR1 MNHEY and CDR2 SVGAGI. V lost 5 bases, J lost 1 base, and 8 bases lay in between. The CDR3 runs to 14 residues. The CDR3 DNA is TGTGCCAGCAGTATACAGGGGAACACCGGGGAGCTGTTTTTT. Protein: CASSIQGNTGELFF.

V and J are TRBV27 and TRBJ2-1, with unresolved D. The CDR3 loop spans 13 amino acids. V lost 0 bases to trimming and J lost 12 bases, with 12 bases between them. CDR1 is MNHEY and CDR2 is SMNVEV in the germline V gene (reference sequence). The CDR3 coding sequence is TGTGCCAGCAGTTTATCAGGTAGCCCAATGCAGTTCTTC. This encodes CASSLSGSPMQFF.

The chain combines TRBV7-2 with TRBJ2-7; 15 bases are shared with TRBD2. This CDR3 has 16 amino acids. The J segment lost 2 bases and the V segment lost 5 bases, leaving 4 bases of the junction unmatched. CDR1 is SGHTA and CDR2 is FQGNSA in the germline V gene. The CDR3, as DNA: TGTGCCAGCAGCCGCCGGACTAGCGGGAGGGCCTACGAGCAGTACTTC. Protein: CASSRRTSGRAYEQYF.

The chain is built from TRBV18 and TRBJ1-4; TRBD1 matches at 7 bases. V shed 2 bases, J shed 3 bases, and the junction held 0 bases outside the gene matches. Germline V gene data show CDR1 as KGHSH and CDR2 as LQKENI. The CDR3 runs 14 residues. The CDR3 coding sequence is TGTGCCAGCTCACCAGGACAGGCTAATGAAAAACTGTTTTTT. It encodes CASSPGQANEKLFF.

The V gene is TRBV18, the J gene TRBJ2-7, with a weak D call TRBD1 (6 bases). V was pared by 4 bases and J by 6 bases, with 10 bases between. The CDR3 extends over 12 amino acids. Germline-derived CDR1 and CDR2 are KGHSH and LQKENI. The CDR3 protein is CASSQQGSEQYF. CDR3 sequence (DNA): TGTGCCAGCTCACAACAGGGCTCCGAGCAGTACTTC.